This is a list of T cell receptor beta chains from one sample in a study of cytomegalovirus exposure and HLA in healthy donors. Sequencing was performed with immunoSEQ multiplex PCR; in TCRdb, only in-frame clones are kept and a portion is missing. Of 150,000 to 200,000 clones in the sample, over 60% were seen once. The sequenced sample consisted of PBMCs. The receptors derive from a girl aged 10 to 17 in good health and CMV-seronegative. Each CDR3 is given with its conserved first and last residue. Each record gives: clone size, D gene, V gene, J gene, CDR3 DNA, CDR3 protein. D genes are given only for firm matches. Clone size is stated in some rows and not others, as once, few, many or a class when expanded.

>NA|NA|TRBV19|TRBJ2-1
TGTGCCAGTAGAGCGGGCTACAATGAGCAGTTCTTC
CASRAGYNEQFF
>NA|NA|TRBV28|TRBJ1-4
TGTGCCAGCAGTTTCAGCAGGACTAATGAAAAACTGTTTTTT
CASSFSRTNEKLFF
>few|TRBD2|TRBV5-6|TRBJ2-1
TGTGCCAGCACCCGTCAGAGCGGGGGGGCAAATGAGCAGTTCTTC
CASTRQSGGANEQFF
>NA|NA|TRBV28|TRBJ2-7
TGTGCCAGCAGTTCCCCCACAGGGAGATCTGGGTACGAGCAGTACTTC
CASSSPTGRSGYEQYF
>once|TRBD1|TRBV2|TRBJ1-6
TGTGCCAGCGTAACAGGGGTAGGGGACGCACCCCTCCACTTT
CASVTGVGDAPLHF
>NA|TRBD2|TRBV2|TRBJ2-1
TGTGCCAGCAGTGGCAGCGGGGGAGCCTACAATGAGCAGTTCTTC
CASSGSGGAYNEQFF
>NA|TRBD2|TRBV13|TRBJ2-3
TGTGCCAGCAGCTTAAACCGGGGGGGGGCGTCAGATACGCAGTATTTT
CASSLNRGGASDTQYF
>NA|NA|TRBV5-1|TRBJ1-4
TGCGCCAGCAGCGCGGGGACCCAAGCAACTAATGAAAAACTGTTTTTT
CASSAGTQATNEKLFF
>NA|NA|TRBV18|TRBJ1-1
TGTGCCAGCTCAGCTCCAGTGAACACTGAAGCTTTCTTT
CASSAPVNTEAFF
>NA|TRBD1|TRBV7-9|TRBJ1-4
TGTGCCAGCAGCTCTAGACAGGGAAGTGAAAAACTGTTTTTT
CASSSRQGSEKLFF
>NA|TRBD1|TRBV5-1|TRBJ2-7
TGCGCCAGCAGCTTGGCCAACAGGGGGTACTACGAGCAGTACTTC
CASSLANRGYYEQYF
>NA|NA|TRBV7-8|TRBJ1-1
TGTGCCAGCAGCTTAACCCGAGGGAAGCGAACTGAAGCTTTCTTT
CASSLTRGKRTEAFF
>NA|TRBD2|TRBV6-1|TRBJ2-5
TGTGCCAGCAGCCGGGGGGTGGAAGAGACCCAGTACTTC
CASSRGVEETQYF
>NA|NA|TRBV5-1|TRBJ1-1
TGCGCCAGCAGCGCTGGGGGGTCGACAGCTCATGAAGCTTTCTTT
CASSAGGSTAHEAFF
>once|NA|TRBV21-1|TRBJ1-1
TGTGCCAGCAGCCGGACAGGGAACACTGAAGCTTTCTTT
CASSRTGNTEAFF
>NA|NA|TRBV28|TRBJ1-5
TGTGCCAGCAGTTTGACCGGGATCCGGACTCAGCCCCAGCATTTT
CASSLTGIRTQPQHF
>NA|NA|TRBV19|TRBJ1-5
TGTGCCAGTAGATCCGGACAGTTTAGCAATCAGCCCCAGCATTTT
CASRSGQFSNQPQHF
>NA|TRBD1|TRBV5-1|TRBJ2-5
TGCGCCAGCAGCTTACTCCCGGACAGGGCTAAGACCCAGTACTTC
CASSLLPDRAKTQYF
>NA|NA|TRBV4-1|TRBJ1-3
TGCGCCAGCAGCCAGGTCTCGATGGGGGGGCATGGAAACACCATATATTTT
CASSQVSMGGHGNTIYF
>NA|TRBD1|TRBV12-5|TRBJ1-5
TGTGCTACGACAGGGGGTGGTATTCAGCCCCAGCATTTT
CATTGGGIQPQHF
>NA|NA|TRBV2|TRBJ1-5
TGTGCCAGCAGGGACGTAAGGGGTGGTCAGCCCCAGCATTTT
CASRDVRGGQPQHF
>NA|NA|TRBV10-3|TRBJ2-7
TGTGCCATCAGTGAGTCGAGGGAGAGCGAGCAGTACTTC
CAISESRESEQYF
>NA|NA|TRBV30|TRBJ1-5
TGTGCCTGGAGTCAGAGGGCGAGCGAGCCCCAGCATTTT
CAWSQRASEPQHF
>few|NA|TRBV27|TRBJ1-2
TGTGCCAGCAGCAGGTACAGTTACTATGGCTACACCTTC
CASSRYSYYGYTF
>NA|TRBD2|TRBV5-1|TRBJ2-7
TGCGCCAGCAGCTTGACTAGCGGGCAATCCTACGAGCAGTACTTC
CASSLTSGQSYEQYF
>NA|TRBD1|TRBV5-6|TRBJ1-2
TGTGCCAGCAGCTTGCGGGTTGGGACAGTTGACTATGGCTACACCTTC
CASSLRVGTVDYGYTF
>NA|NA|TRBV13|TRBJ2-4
TGTGCCAGCAGAACGCGGGGTTGGGGAGGCAAAAACATTCAGTACTTC
CASRTRGWGGKNIQYF
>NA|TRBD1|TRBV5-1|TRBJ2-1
TGCGCCAGCAGCTGGGACAGGGGGGACAATGAGCAGTTCTTC
CASSWDRGDNEQFF
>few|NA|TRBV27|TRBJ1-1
TGTGCCAGCAGTTTACGTACAGGGTCTGAAGCTTTCTTT
CASSLRTGSEAFF
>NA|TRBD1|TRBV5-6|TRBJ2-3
TGTGCCAGCAGCGGACAGGGTGAAGATACGCAGTATTTT
CASSGQGEDTQYF
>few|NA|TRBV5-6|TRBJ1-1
TGTGCGTCCCGGGGGGGCACTGAAGCTTTCTTT
CASRGGTEAFF
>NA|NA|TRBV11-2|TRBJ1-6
TGTGCCAGCAGCCCTACTTTGACATATTCACCCCTCCACTTT
CASSPTLTYSPLHF
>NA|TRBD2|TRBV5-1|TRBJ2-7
TGCGCCAGCAGCCGGGGGGGACTCGACTACGAGCAGTACTTC
CASSRGGLDYEQYF
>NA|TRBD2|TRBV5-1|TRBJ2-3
TGCGCCAGCAGCGCCTCCGGGACTAGCGTGCGAGATACGCAGTATTTT
CASSASGTSVRDTQYF
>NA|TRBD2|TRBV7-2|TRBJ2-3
TGTGCCAGCAGCTTAGGAAGGAGTAGCGGGGGTCGGGATACGCAATATTTT
CASSLGRSSGGRDTQYF
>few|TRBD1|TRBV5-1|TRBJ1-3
TGCGCCAGCAGCCCGGAGACAGGGGCAGGAAACACCATATATTTT
CASSPETGAGNTIYF
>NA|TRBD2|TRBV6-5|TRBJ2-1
TGTGCCAGCAGCCCCGGCGGGGGGATCTACAATGAGCAGTTCTTC
CASSPGGGIYNEQFF
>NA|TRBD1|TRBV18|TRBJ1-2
TGTGCCAGCTCACCTCCGGGACAGGGAGATGGCTACACCTTC
CASSPPGQGDGYTF
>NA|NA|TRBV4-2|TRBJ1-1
TGTGCCAGCAGCCAAGATCTGTGGGGCGGTGGGAAAGCTTTCTTT
CASSQDLWGGGKAFF
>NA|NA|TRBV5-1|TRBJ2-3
TGCGCCAGTAACCCCCAGGGGACCACAGATACGCAGTATTTT
CASNPQGTTDTQYF
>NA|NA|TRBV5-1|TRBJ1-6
TGCGCCAGCAGCTTAACAGGGTCGAGGAATAATTCACCCCTCCACTTT
CASSLTGSRNNSPLHF
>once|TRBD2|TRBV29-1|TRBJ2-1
TGCAGCCTAGGCGGGACTAGCGGGGGAGTTTACAATGAGCAGTTCTTC
CSLGGTSGGVYNEQFF
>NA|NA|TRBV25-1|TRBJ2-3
TGTGCCAGCAGTGAAGGGGCGGGCACAGATACGCAGTATTTT
CASSEGAGTDTQYF
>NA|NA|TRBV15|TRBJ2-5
TGTGCCACCAGCAGCCCATCTGGGGGGGAGACCCAGTACTTC
CATSSPSGGETQYF
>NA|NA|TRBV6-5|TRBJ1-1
TGTGCCAGCAGGTTTTTGCCGGGGGGAAACACTGAAGCTTTCTTT
CASRFLPGGNTEAFF
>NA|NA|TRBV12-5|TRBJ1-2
TGTGCTAGTGGTTTGGAAGACACCGTTCCGACCTTC
CASGLEDTVPTF
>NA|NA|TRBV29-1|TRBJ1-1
TGCAGCGTTGAAGGAACGGATGACCCCCTCAGGATGAACACTGAAGCTTTCTTT
CSVEGTDDPLRMNTEAFF
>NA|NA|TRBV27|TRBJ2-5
TGTGCCAGCAGTACCCACCGAGGCCGGGAGACCCAGTACTTC
CASSTHRGRETQYF
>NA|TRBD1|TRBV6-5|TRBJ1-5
TGTGCCAGCATGTTTGGACAGGGAAGTCAGCCCCAGCATTTT
CASMFGQGSQPQHF
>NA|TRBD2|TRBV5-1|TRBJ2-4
TGCGCCAGCAGCGCCGAGGTCGGGAGGAACATTCAGTACTTC
CASSAEVGRNIQYF
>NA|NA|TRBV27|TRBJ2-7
TGTGCCAGCAGTGGGGGGTCCTACGAGCAGTACTTC
CASSGGSYEQYF
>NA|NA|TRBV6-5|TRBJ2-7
TGTGCCAGCAGTTACTCGGCCGAATCCTACGAGCAGTACTTC
CASSYSAESYEQYF
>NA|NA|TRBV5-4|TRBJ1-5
TGTGCCAGCAGCTTGGCCGGCAATCAGCCCCAGCATTTT
CASSLAGNQPQHF